This TCR beta chain was identified during a study of blood T cells in healthy people across ages. This clonotype was picked up many times. Germline CDR1 reads MNHNS; CDR2 reads SASEGT. The CDR3 sequence is 18 residues long. V lost 6 bases to trimming and J lost 0 bases; unmatched junction nucleotides: 10. The second PCR ran about 6 to 12 cycles with a sample-barcoded 5' primer and J-beta primers. Via MiXCR, TCRdb re-called the 5' RACE reads, giving one row per CDR3 protein. The data hold some 550,000 distinct CDR3 sequences, with more than 45% observed a single time. The chain carries TRBV6-1 and TRBJ2-3, with 12 bases lining up with TRBD2. Source material: blood. The clonotype comes from an elderly man in good health. CDR3 loop: CASRSTSGGPSSTDTQYF. In nucleotides, the CDR3 is TGTGCCAGCAGATCGACTAGCGGGGGTCCTTCTAGCACAGATACGCAGTATTTT.